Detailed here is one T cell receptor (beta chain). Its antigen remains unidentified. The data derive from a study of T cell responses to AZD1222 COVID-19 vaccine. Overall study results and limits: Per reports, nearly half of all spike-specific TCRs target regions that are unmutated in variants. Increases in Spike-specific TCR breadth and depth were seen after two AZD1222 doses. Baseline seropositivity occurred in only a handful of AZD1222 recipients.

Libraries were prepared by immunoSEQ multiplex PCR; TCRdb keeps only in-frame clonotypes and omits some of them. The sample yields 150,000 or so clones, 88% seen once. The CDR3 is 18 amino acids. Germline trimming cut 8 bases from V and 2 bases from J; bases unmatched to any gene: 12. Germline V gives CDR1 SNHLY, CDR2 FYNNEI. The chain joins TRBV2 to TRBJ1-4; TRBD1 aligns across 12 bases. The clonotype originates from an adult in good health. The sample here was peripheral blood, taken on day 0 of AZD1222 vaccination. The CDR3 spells CASYIYRDRGPTNEKLFF. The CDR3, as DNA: TGTGCCAGCTACATATACCGGGACAGGGGGCCTACTAATGAAAAACTGTTTTTT.